This T cell receptor (beta chain) comes out of a study of cytomegalovirus exposure and HLA in healthy donors (dated by TCRdb to the late 2010s). About the investigation overall: An earlier analysis of several hundred of the donors reported 276 Gb of sequence data and around 100 million unique TCR beta sequences obtained from roughly 180 million T cells. Approximately 330 gigabases of sequencing data and 91 million or so unique TCR sequences made up an early release that covered nearly 650 HLA-typed donors. Of the roughly 400 genotyped donors, about 80% fell in the genetic ancestry cluster associated with self-reported Caucasian donors. The study was designed to test whether signatures of past pathogen exposure could be identified by cataloging public T cell receptors. Using immunosequencing, the study profiled T cell repertoires from about 610 subjects and related those repertoires to cytomegalovirus serostatus. Besides the first cohort of approximately 710 subjects, a separate validation cohort made up of over 100 different subjects was used. To predict cytomegalovirus infection status, the study combined high-throughput TCR immunosequencing, statistical association of individual TCRs with disease status, and machine learning. To study patterns of TCR occurrence, a later analysis re-analyzed previously published TCR beta repertoires from 650 to 750 donors and added high-resolution HLA genotyping. In the later analysis, no new phenotypic data were used to find candidate immune exposures; instead, reliance was placed on TCR beta sequences and their occurrence across donors. An earlier analysis of nearly 600 of the donors applied high-throughput TCR beta sequencing to assess whether each TCR beta V gene segment acted as functional or pseudogenic. Alongside the repertoire data, information on donor age, sex, ethnicity and CMV serostatus was compiled. A later genetic analysis used genome-wide SNP genotypes for about three fifths of the roughly 700 donors, treating that subset as a discovery cohort. All discovery cohort repertoires had been generated on a single sequencing platform. Both class I and class II loci were covered by HLA typing, at four-digit resolution. The number of typed donors differed by locus: roughly 620-640 for A, B, C, DRB1 and DQB1; 522 for DQA1; 600 to 610 for DPA1; and 400 to 480 for DPB1. Roughly 5 DR-DQ haplotypes were handled as single units for association and clustering, since linkage in the cohort was strong. Among 350 to 400 genotyped donors of the cohort, an average of around 240,000 unique TCR beta nucleotide sequences were sequenced per donor, roughly 20% of them non-productive.

The cohort consisted of approximately 690 healthy bone marrow donors. All cohort members were sampled while nominally healthy, although unrecorded immune exposures were likely present. The donor tested CMV seropositive and was one of the 289 seropositive cohort members. A peripheral blood sample was provided by each donor, and peripheral blood mononuclear cells were used for TCR beta sequencing. The Qiagen DNeasy Blood Extraction Kit was used to extract genomic DNA from the blood cell samples. With respect to this clone: There is no known antigen for this receptor. Base-call qualities are not available, and no considerably larger clone is one nucleotide away.

Libraries were prepared through the immunoSEQ multiplex PCR assay. For the multiplex PCR, a mixture combining 60 forward primers for TCR Vbeta segments and 13 reverse primers for TCR Jbeta segments was used. A multiplex PCR assay on genomic DNA amplified the CDR3 region of rearranged TCR beta genes. The Illumina HiSeq System was used to sequence the amplified TCR beta libraries as 87-base-pair reads. The source study handled its data this way. Across the 670 or so repertoires, a later analysis counted 80 million or so unique TCR beta chains, approximately 10 million of which were shared by at least two donors. To remove PCR and sequencing errors, raw reads were error-corrected and collapsed into unique sequences using a nearest-neighbor algorithm that merged closely related sequences. V, D and J gene segments were assigned by aligning CDR3 sequences to IMGT reference sequences. For a sequence to be retained, a match of at least six nucleotides to both a V gene segment and a J gene segment was required. A rearrangement was called productive if the CDR3 had no stop codons and remained in frame with V and J, and every other rearrangement was called non-productive. Following IMGT convention, CDR3 was defined as the stretch from the second conserved V-encoded cysteine up to the conserved J-encoded phenylalanine. In an earlier analysis of roughly 610 of the donors, sequences lacking an unambiguous match to a single V gene segment were excluded. In an earlier analysis of several hundred of the donors, V segments were called functional above 56.7% productive rearrangements and were called segregating when the between-donor standard deviation exceeded 5%. To diagnose cytomegalovirus status from the catalog of TCR beta chain sequences, a statistical classification framework was built. In a later analysis, TCR nucleotide sequences were compared against IMGT/GENE-DB human TR gene sequences so that V and J genes could be assigned. A later analysis assigned CDR3 sequences and most-parsimonious VDJ recombination scenarios with the TCRdist pipeline. In a later analysis, every TCR beta chain was defined by the combination of its CDR3 amino acid sequence and its V-gene family, and reads without a unique V-gene family were dropped. In a later analysis, fewer than 600 highly shared, low-generation-probability nucleotide sequences were removed to address suspected cross-contamination and a sequencing artifact. A later analysis calculated a clonal expansion index for each public chain from normalized within-repertoire ranks of inferred template counts. Generation probabilities in a later analysis came from a VDJ recombination model fitted to out-of-frame rearrangements, and those results were checked against IGoR. In a later analysis, hypergeometric tests were used to score TCR-TCR, TCR-HLA and TCR-CMV co-occurrence, with a repertoire-size bias correction applied to TCR pairs. False discovery rates were estimated in a later analysis by permuting HLA or CMV assignments 20 times. In a later analysis, co-occurring TCRs were grouped with DBSCAN, and TCRdist sequence similarity was added when clustering was performed within HLA-allele-positive subsets. Co-occurrence clustering excluded repertoires with fewer than 30,000 or more than 120,000 public chains, plus five with anomalous nucleotide sharing. This is the immuneACCESS table as TCRdb keeps it, with only in-frame sequences that have V and J called. A part of the clones is gone; compared with another copy, unresolved V genes explain less than half, and the rest is unexplained. V and J calls and clone size are copied from that table; D and trimming were computed from the DNA. This sample has some 100,000 clones in its table, and about three quarters of those were observed once. The ten largest clones capture 12% of the sample.

Results and caveats for the whole study, not just this receptor: Assigning TCR associations to individual alleles was difficult when HLA alleles, especially DR and DQ, strongly co-occurred. Roughly uniform sequencing depth across donors was assumed in presence/absence analyses, although this assumption may not hold. A cluster of highly shared sequence variants was judged likely to represent a technical artifact of the sequencing pipeline. An association between a missense DCLRE1C variant and V-gene and J-gene trimming of TCR beta chains was found in a later genetic analysis and replicated in an independent cohort. Several of the top co-occurrence clusters appeared to be linked to parvovirus B19, influenza, CMV and Epstein-Barr virus, according to a later analysis. According to a later analysis, TCR association rates differed among HLA loci, with DRB1 alleles showing the most associated TCRs and HLA-C alleles showing the fewest. A further reported finding was that TCR beta sequences accurately predicted the HLA-A and HLA-B alleles for most subjects in the first cohort. It was suggested by the authors that the approach could potentially be generalized to other disease states and immunological phenotypes. According to a later analysis, most CMV-associated TCR beta chains appeared to be HLA-restricted, and the HLA associations seemed to be driven largely by CMV exposure. In a later analysis, HLA-associated TCR beta chains showed more clonal expansion and lower generation probabilities than non-associated chains that were equally common. The cohort was sequenced for TCR beta chains only, and without alpha or paired-chain data the features that could be detected were limited. In vitro tests confirmed that three of the cytomegalovirus-associated TCR beta chains recognize cytomegalovirus antigens. Correlated functional status among segregating V segments might be attributable to linkage disequilibrium, but an unknown experimental factor could not be ruled out. The classifier was reported to diagnose cytomegalovirus status with high specificity and sensitivity in both the original and validation cohorts. HLA typing was unavailable for some donors at each locus, so association tests used only the typed subset. Most TCR sequences were seen in very few donors, while some public TCRs were found in many individuals. Because counts were too low, more than 15 rarely observed V segments, including chromosome 9 orphons, were excluded from the earlier analysis of 587 of the donors. In the study, around 150 TCR beta chains were listed as associated with cytomegalovirus. Immune exposure information for the cohort was limited to CMV serostatus. Specific HLA alleles were associated with 18,000 or so TCR beta sequences at a false discovery rate of 0.05 in a later analysis. Broadly in line with IMGT annotations, most TCR beta V segments showed up in productive rearrangements about 90% or about 30% of the time in an earlier analysis of some 590 of the donors. In a later genetic analysis, fewer N-insertions in productive TCRs were reported among donors in an Asian-associated ancestry cluster than the 666-donor mean.

Sequencing used PBMCs. This TCR came from a woman in her 40s in good health and CMV-seropositive.

The CDR3 reads CAWTRTPMNTEAFF. The nucleotides are TGTGCCTGGACGCGGACTCCTATGAACACTGAAGCTTTCTTT. The chain was built from TRBV30 and TRBJ1-1; the D gene lacks a confident call. Inclusive of the bounding cysteine and phenylalanine, the CDR3 is 14 residues long. The only DNA kept is the CDR3, 42 bases in frame from the first base. From the germline V gene (reference sequence), CDR1 is GTSNPN and CDR2 is SVGIG. V drops 4 bases and J drops 0 bases, leaving 12 bases in between. Reference TRBV30 and TRBJ1-1 genes cover what lies past the CDR3, so the full variable domain is SQTIHQWPATLVQPVGSPLSLECTVEGTSNPNLYWYRQAAGRGLQLLFYSVGIGQISSEVPQNLSASRPQDRQFILSSKKLLLSDSGFYLCAWTRTPMNTEAFFGQGTRLTVV.